The clone carrying this TCR beta chain has more than one count but fewer than ten. The antigen is unknown. The sample belongs to a study of blood T cells in healthy people across ages. Study findings and constraints: The long-lived group displayed more naive CD4+ cells, plus higher diversity, than the aged donors did. In older individuals, TCR beta diversity per million T cells was lower, falling roughly linearly with age. From one million sequenced T cells, diversity estimates were lower bounds.

A J-beta primer mix and a sample-barcoded 5' primer were used in a second PCR of about 7 to 12 cycles. TCRdb reanalysed the 5' RACE reads using MiXCR and keeps one entry per CDR3 protein. This table has about 930,000 distinct CDR3 sequences, 25% to 30% appearing once. Germline V lookup: CDR1 KGHSH, CDR2 LQKENI. This CDR3 has 14 amino acids. Trimming stripped 6 bases from V and 4 bases from J, with 15 bases between. The sample also formed part of further work on T cells of mothers and their children.

The sample consisted of blood. This TCR was sampled from a woman aged 35 to 49 in good health. The chain employs TRBV18 and TRBJ1-1; a possible D gene is TRBD1 (5 bases). The CDR3 loop reads CASSPIRQITEAFF. The DNA of the CDR3 is TGTGCCAGCTCGCCCATAAGACAGATCACTGAAGCTTTCTTT.